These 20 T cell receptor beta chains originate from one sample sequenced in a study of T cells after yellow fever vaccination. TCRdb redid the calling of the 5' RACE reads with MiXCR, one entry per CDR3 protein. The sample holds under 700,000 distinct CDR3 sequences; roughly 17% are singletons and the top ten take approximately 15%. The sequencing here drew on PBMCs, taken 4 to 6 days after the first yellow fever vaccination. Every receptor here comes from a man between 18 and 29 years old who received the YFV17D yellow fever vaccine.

The CDR3 bases are TGTGCCTGGGACAGGTCCCTGGCTGAAGCTTTCTTT. Its protein product is CAWDRSLAEAFF. The rearrangement links TRBV30 to TRBJ1-1, with D maybe TRBD1 (6 bases). V was pared by 5 bases and J by 6 bases, with 13 bases between. This CDR3 comprises 12 residues. CDR1 and CDR2 from the germline V gene are GTSNPN and SVGIG (reference sequence). The variable domain in full, completed from reference TRBV30 and TRBJ1-1, reads SQTIHQWPATLVQPVGSPLSLECTVEGTSNPNLYWYRQAAGRGLQLLFYSVGIGQISSEVPQNLSASRPQDRQFILSSKKLLLSDSGFYLCAWDRSLAEAFFGQGTRLTVV.

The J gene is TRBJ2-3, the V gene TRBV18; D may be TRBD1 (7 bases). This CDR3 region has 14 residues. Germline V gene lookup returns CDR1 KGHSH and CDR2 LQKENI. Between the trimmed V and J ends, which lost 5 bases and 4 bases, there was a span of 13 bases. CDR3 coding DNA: TGTGCCAGCTCAGGAGGGGGCGCCCCAGATACGCAGTATTTT. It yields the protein CASSGGGAPDTQYF.

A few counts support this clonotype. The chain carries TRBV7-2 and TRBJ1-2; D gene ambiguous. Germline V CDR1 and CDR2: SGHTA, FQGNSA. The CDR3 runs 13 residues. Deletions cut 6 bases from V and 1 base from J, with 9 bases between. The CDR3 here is CASSQRNNYGYTF. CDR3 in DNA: TGTGCCAGCAGTCAACGGAATAACTATGGCTACACCTTC. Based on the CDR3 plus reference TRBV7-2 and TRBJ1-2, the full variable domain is GAGVSQSPSNKVTEKGKDVELRCDPISGHTALYWYRQSLGQGLEFLIYFQGNSAPDKSGLPSDRFSAERTGGSVSTLTIQRTQQEDSAVYLCASSQRNNYGYTFGSGTRLTVV.

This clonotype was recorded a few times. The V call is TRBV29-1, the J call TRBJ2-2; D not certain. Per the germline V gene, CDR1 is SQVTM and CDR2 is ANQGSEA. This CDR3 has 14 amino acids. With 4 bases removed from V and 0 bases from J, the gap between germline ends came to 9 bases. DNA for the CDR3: TGCAGCGTTGTAGGCGCCGCGAACACCGGGGAGCTGTTTTTT. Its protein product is CSVVGAANTGELFF.

The CDR3 DNA follows: TGTGCCAGCAGCTCCCTAACAGGCAATTATGGCTACACCTTC. Protein sequence: CASSSLTGNYGYTF. V and J are TRBV7-9 and TRBJ1-2; possibly TRBD1 for D (5 bases). Per germline, CDR1 SEHNR and CDR2 FQNEAQ (reference sequence). The CDR3 is 14 residues long. The V end lost 4 bases, the J end lost 5 bases, and 14 bases lay between the germline ends.

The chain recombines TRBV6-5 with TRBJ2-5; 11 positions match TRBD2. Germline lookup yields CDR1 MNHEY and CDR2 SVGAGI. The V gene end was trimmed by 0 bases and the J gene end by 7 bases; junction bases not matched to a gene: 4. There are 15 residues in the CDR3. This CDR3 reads CASSYSTSGVMTQYF. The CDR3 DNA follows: TGTGCCAGCAGTTACTCGACTAGCGGGGTTATGACCCAGTACTTC.

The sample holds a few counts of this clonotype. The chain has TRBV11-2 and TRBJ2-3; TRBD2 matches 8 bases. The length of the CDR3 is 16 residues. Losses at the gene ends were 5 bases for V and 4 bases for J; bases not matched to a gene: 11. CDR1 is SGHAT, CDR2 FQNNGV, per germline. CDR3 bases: TGTGCCAGCAGCCAAATTTACGGGGGGGCCGCAGATACGCAGTATTTT. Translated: CASSQIYGGAADTQYF.

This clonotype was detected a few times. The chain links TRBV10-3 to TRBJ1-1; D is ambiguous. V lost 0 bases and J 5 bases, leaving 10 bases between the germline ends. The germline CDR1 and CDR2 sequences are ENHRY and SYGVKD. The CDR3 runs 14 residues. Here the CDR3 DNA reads TGTGCCATCAGTGAGTCGGCGGGAATAACTGAAGCTTTCTTT. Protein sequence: CAISESAGITEAFF.

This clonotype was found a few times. This CDR3 reads CAISDRANSPLHF. CDR3 nucleotide sequence: TGTGCCATCAGTGACAGGGCTAATTCACCCCTCCACTTT. V usage is TRBV10-3 and J usage is TRBJ1-6; TRBD1 might be the D (5 bases). Between the trimmed V and J ends, which lost 3 bases and 6 bases, there was a span of 6 bases. CDR1 is ENHRY and CDR2 is SYGVKD in the germline V gene. The CDR3 has 13 amino acids.

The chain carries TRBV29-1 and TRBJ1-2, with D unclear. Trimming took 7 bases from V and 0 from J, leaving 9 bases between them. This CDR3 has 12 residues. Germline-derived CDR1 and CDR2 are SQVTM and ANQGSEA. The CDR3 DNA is TGCAGCGCGAGACACTCTAACTATGGCTACACCTTC. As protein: CSARHSNYGYTF.

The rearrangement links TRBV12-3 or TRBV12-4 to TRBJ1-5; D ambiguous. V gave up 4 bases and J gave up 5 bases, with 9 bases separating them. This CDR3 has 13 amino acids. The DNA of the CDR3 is TGTGCCAGCAGTTCCGACGGATATCAGCCCCAGCATTTT. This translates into CASSSDGYQPQHF.

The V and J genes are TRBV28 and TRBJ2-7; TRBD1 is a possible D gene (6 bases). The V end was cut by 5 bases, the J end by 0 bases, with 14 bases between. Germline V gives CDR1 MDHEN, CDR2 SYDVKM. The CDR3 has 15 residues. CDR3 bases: TGTGCCAGCAGTCCTCCCGGGACATCCTCCTACGAGCAGTACGTC. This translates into CASSPPGTSSYEQYV.

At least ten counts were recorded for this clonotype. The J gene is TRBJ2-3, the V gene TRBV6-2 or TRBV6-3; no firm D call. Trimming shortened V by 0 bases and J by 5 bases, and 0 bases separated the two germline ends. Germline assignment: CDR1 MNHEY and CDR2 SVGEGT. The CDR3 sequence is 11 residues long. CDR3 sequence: CASSYSDTQYF. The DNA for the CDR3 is TGTGCCAGCAGTTACTCAGATACGCAGTATTTT.

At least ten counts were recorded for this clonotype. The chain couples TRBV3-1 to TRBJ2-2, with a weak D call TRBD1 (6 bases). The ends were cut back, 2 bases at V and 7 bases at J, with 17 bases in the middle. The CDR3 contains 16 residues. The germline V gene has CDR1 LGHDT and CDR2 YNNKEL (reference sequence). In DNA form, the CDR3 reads TGTGCCAGCAGCCAATTGCTAGGACAGTCCGTCGGGGAGCTGTTTTTT. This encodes CASSQLLGQSVGELFF.

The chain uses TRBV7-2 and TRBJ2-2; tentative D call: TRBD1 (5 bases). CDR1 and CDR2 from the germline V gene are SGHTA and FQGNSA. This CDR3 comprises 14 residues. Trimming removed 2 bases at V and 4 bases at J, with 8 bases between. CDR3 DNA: TGTGCCAGCAGCTTACAGGGTATCACCGGGGAGCTGTTTTTT. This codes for CASSLQGITGELFF.

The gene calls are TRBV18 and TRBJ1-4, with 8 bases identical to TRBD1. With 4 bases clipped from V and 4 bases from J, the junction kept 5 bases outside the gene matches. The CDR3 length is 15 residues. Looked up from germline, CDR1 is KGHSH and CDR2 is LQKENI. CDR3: CASSLMGQDNEKLFF. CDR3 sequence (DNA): TGTGCCAGCTCACTCATGGGACAGGATAATGAAAAACTGTTTTTT.

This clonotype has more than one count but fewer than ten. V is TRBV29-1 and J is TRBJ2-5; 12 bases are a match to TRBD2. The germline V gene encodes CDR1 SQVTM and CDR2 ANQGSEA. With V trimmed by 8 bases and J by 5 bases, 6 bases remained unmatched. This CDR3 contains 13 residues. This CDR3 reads CSHRLAGGETQYF. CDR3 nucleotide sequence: TGCAGCCACCGGCTAGCGGGGGGGGAGACCCAGTACTTC.

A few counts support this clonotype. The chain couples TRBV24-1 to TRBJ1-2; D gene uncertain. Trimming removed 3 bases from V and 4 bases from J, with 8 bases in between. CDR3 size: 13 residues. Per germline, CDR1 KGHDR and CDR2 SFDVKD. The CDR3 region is CATSDRRSYGYTF. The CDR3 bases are TGTGCCACCAGTGATCGACGATCCTATGGCTACACCTTC.

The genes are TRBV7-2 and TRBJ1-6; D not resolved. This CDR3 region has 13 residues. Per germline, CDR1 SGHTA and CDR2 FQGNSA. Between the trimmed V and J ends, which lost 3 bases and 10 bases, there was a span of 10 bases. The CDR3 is CASSLERQSPLHF. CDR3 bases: TGTGCCAGCAGCTTGGAGCGTCAGTCACCCCTCCACTTT.

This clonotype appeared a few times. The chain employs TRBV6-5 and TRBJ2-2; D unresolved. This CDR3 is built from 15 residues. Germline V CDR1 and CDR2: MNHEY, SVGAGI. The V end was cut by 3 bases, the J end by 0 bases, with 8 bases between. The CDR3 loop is CASSYTSTNTGELFF. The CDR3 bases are TGTGCCAGCAGTTATACCTCGACGAACACCGGGGAGCTGTTTTTT.